This note documents a single T cell receptor (beta chain) sequence. Its specificity is not known. The entry originates in a study of cytomegalovirus exposure and HLA in healthy donors. Clones were sequenced by immunoSEQ multiplex PCR, and TCRdb holds only the in-frame ones, with some missing. The sample holds 70,000 to 80,000 clones, about 93% seen once. Whole-study findings and limits: The investigators catalogued 150 or so TCR beta chains as cytomegalovirus-associated.

The V gene's germline CDR1 is SGHRS and CDR2 YFSETQ. This CDR3 contains 15 residues. V shed 1 base and J 2 bases; nucleotides not matched to a gene: 6. The sequenced material came from PBMCs. The sequence was obtained from a woman in her late teens or twenties in good health and CMV-seronegative. J is TRBJ2-7 and V is TRBV5-1, with TRBD2 identical over 7 bases. The CDR3, as DNA: TGCGCCAGCAGCTTGAAGTCGAGCGGGGCCTACGAGCAGTACTTC. Protein product: CASSLKSSGAYEQYF.